One and the same sample provided the 13 T cell receptor beta chains below, sequenced in a study of blood T cell repertoires in COVID-19. TCRdb keeps only in-frame clones here, not all; method: immunoSEQ multiplex PCR. There are approximately 75,000 clones in the sample; around 83% occur only once, and 20% to 25% lies in the top ten. The sequencing input was peripheral blood. The receptors shown here come from a woman between 50 and 59 years old with acute or convalescent COVID-19.

J is TRBJ2-3 and V is TRBV7-2, with TRBD2 identical over 11 bases. V lost 5 bases to trimming and J lost 4 bases; unmatched junction nucleotides: 5. CDR1 and CDR2 (germline): SGHTA, FQGNSA. This CDR3 has 15 amino acids. CDR3 sequence (DNA): TGTGCCAGCAGCCCTAGCGGGAGGAGCGCAGATACGCAGTATTTT. It yields the protein CASSPSGRSADTQYF.

This chain uses TRBV7-9 with TRBJ1-6; 7 nucleotides line up with TRBD1. V was clipped by 5 bases and J by 9 bases; unmatched bases: 10. In germline, CDR1 is SEHNR, CDR2 FQNEAQ (reference sequence). The CDR3 totals 15 residues. CDR3 residues: CASSPEQGVGSPLHF. The CDR3, as DNA: TGTGCCAGCAGCCCCGAGCAGGGGGTAGGTTCACCCCTCCACTTT.

This clone was picked up a small number of times. This chain connects TRBV7-9 to TRBJ1-1; D is unclear. CDR3 length equals 15 residues. V gave up 0 bases and J gave up 5 bases, with 13 bases separating them. Germline CDR1 is SEHNR and CDR2 is FQNEAQ (reference sequence). Written as DNA, the CDR3 is TGTGCCAGCAGCTTAGCGACAAGGTCTGGGACTGAAGCTTTCTTT. This sequence encodes CASSLATRSGTEAFF.

The V and J genes are TRBV2 and TRBJ1-5, with unresolved D. This CDR3 comprises 13 residues. The germline gives CDR1 SNHLY, CDR2 FYNNEI. V lost 0 bases, J lost 7 bases, and 7 bases lay in between. The CDR3 loop is CASSEAPRQPQHF. In DNA, the CDR3 is TGTGCCAGCAGTGAAGCGCCTAGGCAGCCCCAGCATTTT.

The chain links TRBV5-1 to TRBJ2-6; unclear D gene. Trimming took 4 bases from V and 0 from J, leaving 8 bases between them. Germline lookup yields CDR1 SGHRS and CDR2 YFSETQ. The CDR3 contains 15 residues. The CDR3 nucleotides are TGCGCCAGCAGCCTCGGTGGCTCTGGGGCCAACGTCCTGACTTTC. Protein product: CASSLGGSGANVLTF. Full variable domain (missing parts from reference TRBV5-1 and TRBJ2-6): KAGVTQTPRYLIKTRGQQVTLSCSPISGHRSVSWYQQTPGQGLQFLFEYFSETQRNKGNFPGRFSGRQFSNSRSEMNVSTLELGDSALYLCASSLGGSGANVLTFGAGSRLTVL.

The gene calls are TRBV2 and TRBJ2-6; 10 bases are shared with TRBD1. CDR1 SNHLY and CDR2 FYNNEI come from the germline V gene. The trim removed 8 bases at V and 4 bases at J, leaving 8 bases unmatched. The CDR3 consists of 16 residues. CDR3 loop: CASGRDRGLGANVLTF. The CDR3 bases are TGTGCCAGCGGGCGGGACAGGGGCCTCGGGGCCAACGTCCTGACTTTC.

Only a few counts were recorded for this clone. The chain has TRBV15 and TRBJ1-5; no clear D gene. This CDR3 contains 14 residues. Germline V gene lookup returns CDR1 LNHNV and CDR2 YYDKDF (reference sequence). The V end was cut by 3 bases, the J end by 9 bases, with 15 bases between. The chain's CDR3 is CATSRTNRASPQHF. Here the CDR3 DNA reads TGTGCCACCAGCAGGACTAACCGGGCCTCGCCCCAGCATTTT.

CDR3 residues: CASSASFMAEAFF. The CDR3 nucleotides read TGTGCCAGCAGTGCGTCTTTTATGGCTGAAGCTTTCTTT. The rearrangement joins TRBV28 to TRBJ1-1; D call uncertain. V shed 5 bases and J shed 6 bases, with 13 bases lying between them. Per the germline V gene, CDR1 is MDHEN and CDR2 is SYDVKM. The CDR3 length is 13 residues. Based on the CDR3 plus reference TRBV28 and TRBJ1-1, the full variable domain is DVKVTQSSRYLVKRTGEKVFLECVQDMDHENMFWYRQDPGLGLRLIYFSYDVKMKEKGDIPEGYSVSREKKERFSLILESASTNQTSMYLCASSASFMAEAFFGQGTRLTVV.

V gene TRBV27 combines with J gene TRBJ2-3, with D possibly being TRBD2 (6 bases). CDR1 MNHEY and CDR2 SMNVEV come from the germline V gene (reference sequence). The CDR3 length is 15 residues. The germline V and J ends were trimmed by 0 bases and 4 bases, with 11 bases remaining between them. CDR3 coding DNA: TGTGCCAGCAGTTTATCCGGGAGTTGGGCAGATACGCAGTATTTT. This translates into CASSLSGSWADTQYF.

The chain couples TRBV11-2 to TRBJ1-4; 8 bases match TRBD1. Germline-derived CDR1 and CDR2 are SGHAT and FQNNGV. The length of the CDR3 is 16 residues. The V gene end was trimmed by 4 bases and the J gene end by 1 base; junction bases not matched to a gene: 5. In DNA, the CDR3 is TGTGCCAGCAGCTCCCTCAGGGGGCGAACTAATGAAAAACTGTTTTTT. Translation gives CASSSLRGRTNEKLFF.

This chain links TRBV6-5 with TRBJ1-4; D is possibly TRBD1 (5 bases). The V gene's germline CDR1 is MNHEY and CDR2 SVGAGI. CDR3 length equals 16 residues. V gave up 0 bases and J gave up 4 bases, with 12 bases separating them. The CDR3 protein is CASSYSKTDFNEKLFF. For the CDR3, the DNA is TGTGCCAGCAGTTACTCGAAGACAGACTTTAATGAAAAACTGTTTTTT.

The V call is TRBV6-1, the J call TRBJ2-7, with 7 bases lining up with TRBD2. The germline gives CDR1 MNHNS, CDR2 SASEGT. The CDR3 sequence is 18 residues long. V was clipped by 1 base and J by 7 bases; unmatched bases: 19. The CDR3 region has the DNA TGTGCCAGCAGTGAAGAAGGTGTGGGGAGGGCCTTAAGTTCTGAGCAGTACTTC. It encodes CASSEEGVGRALSSEQYF.

V usage is TRBV5-1 and J usage is TRBJ1-1; 7 nucleotides agree with TRBD1. This CDR3 comprises 16 residues. Germline CDR1 SGHRS, CDR2 YFSETQ. Unmatched junction bases numbered 6, after V lost 0 bases and J lost 1 base. The CDR3 here is CASSLDRAGGNTEAFF. Here the CDR3 DNA reads TGCGCCAGCAGCTTGGATAGGGCAGGGGGGAACACTGAAGCTTTCTTT.